A single sample gave rise to the 27 T cell receptor beta chains below, sequenced in a study of T cell changes during pregnancy in multiple sclerosis. This table comes from immunoSEQ multiplex PCR, and its TCRdb copy is limited to in-frame clones, with some not included. The sample gives about 38,000 clones, 91% of which show up once; 5% to 6.5% is in the top ten. Sample: CD8+ T cells from peripheral blood mononuclear cells, taken in the second trimester of pregnancy. The receptors come from a female donor with multiple sclerosis, enrolled in a pregnancy study.

The chain is built from TRBV6-5 and TRBJ1-5; unclear D gene. There are 13 residues in the CDR3. V lost 4 bases and J 7 bases, leaving 11 bases between the germline ends. Germline assignment: CDR1 MNHEY and CDR2 SVGAGI. Written as DNA, the CDR3 is TGTGCCAGCAGTTGGGAGGTGAGCCAGCCCCAGCATTTT. It encodes CASSWEVSQPQHF.

This clone is a singleton in its sample. The genes are TRBV6-4 and TRBJ1-1; D gene uncertain. Germline loops: CDR1 MRHNA, CDR2 SNTAGT. V lost 9 bases and J lost 1, with 18 bases in between. The CDR3 is 15 amino acids. CDR3 sequence (DNA): TGTGCCAGTCCACAATGGGGAGGCAAGAACACTGAAGCTTTCTTT. It specifies CASPQWGGKNTEAFF.

The table lists this clone with a count of one. This chain connects TRBV28 to TRBJ2-7; TRBD2 might be the D (6 bases). Germline lookup yields CDR1 MDHEN and CDR2 SYDVKM. Trimming left V 4 bases short and J 5 bases short, with 15 bases between. The CDR3 has 14 residues. The CDR3 DNA reads as TGTGCCAGCAGTTACCGTCTAGGAGGGGACGAGCAGTACTTC. Its protein is CASSYRLGGDEQYF. Full variable domain (rest looked up from reference TRBV28 and TRBJ2-7): DVKVTQSSRYLVKRTGEKVFLECVQDMDHENMFWYRQDPGLGLRLIYFSYDVKMKEKGDIPEGYSVSREKKERFSLILESASTNQTSMYLCASSYRLGGDEQYFGPGTRLTVT.

The J gene is TRBJ2-7, the V gene TRBV19, with 9 bases lining up with TRBD1. V lost 8 bases, J lost 10 bases, and 15 bases stayed unmatched. The CDR3 has 14 residues. Germline loops: CDR1 LNHDA, CDR2 SQIVND (reference sequence). In DNA form, the CDR3 reads TGTGCCAGTGCTTCAACAGGGGGCGAGACCCCCCAGTACTTC. It specifies CASASTGGETPQYF.

The chain has TRBV20-1 and TRBJ2-1, with D unclear. CDR3 length equals 10 residues. Germline V CDR1 and CDR2: DFQATT, SNEGSKA (reference sequence). V was pared by 6 bases and J by 8 bases, with 8 bases between. CDR3: CSALRDEQFF. The DNA for the CDR3 is TGCAGTGCCCTGCGCGATGAGCAGTTCTTC.

This clone qualifies as medium-sized (0.01 to 0.1%). The V and J genes are TRBV2 and TRBJ1-3; D perhaps matches TRBD1 (6 bases). This CDR3 is 14 amino acids long. V was trimmed by 4 bases and J by 4 bases, leaving 11 bases between them. Germline V gene lookup returns CDR1 SNHLY and CDR2 FYNNEI. CDR3: CASSAGAGGNTIYF. The CDR3, as DNA: TGTGCCAGCAGTGCAGGGGCTGGCGGAAACACCATATATTTT.

The rearrangement joins TRBV2 to TRBJ2-1; 8 bases match TRBD1. The CDR3 runs 17 residues. Germline values: CDR1 SNHLY, CDR2 FYNNEI. J was trimmed by 3 bases and V by 7 bases; bases with no gene match: 14. DNA for the CDR3: TGTGCCAGCAAAGGACCAGCGGACAGGGAGAGCTACAATGAGCAGTTCTTC. Translated: CASKGPADRESYNEQFF.

J is TRBJ2-1 and V is TRBV30; 7 nucleotides match TRBD2. Looked up from germline, CDR1 is GTSNPN and CDR2 is SVGIG (reference sequence). Germline trimming cut 0 bases from V and 9 bases from J; bases unmatched to any gene: 2. There are 12 residues in the CDR3. CDR3 sequence reads: CAWSVWGGEQFF. The DNA of the CDR3 is TGTGCCTGGAGTGTATGGGGGGGTGAGCAGTTCTTC.

By proportion, this clone is medium-sized. This rearrangement joins TRBV6-4 to TRBJ1-4; D perhaps matches TRBD1 (5 bases). The CDR3 runs 14 residues. Deletions cut 6 bases from V and 8 bases from J, with 16 bases between. The germline V gene encodes CDR1 MRHNA and CDR2 SNTAGT. CDR3 nucleotide sequence: TGTGCCAGCAGCTCCGGGACTGAAGGGGAAAAACTGTTTTTT. Translated, it gives CASSSGTEGEKLFF.

This clone was recorded only once. The chain is built from TRBV29-1 and TRBJ1-2, with D perhaps TRBD1 (6 bases). The CDR3 sequence is 12 residues long. The ends were cut back, 2 bases at V and 4 bases at J, with 8 bases in the middle. Germline V gene lookup returns CDR1 SQVTM and CDR2 ANQGSEA. This chain's CDR3 is CSVESRGYGYTF. CDR3 coding DNA: TGCAGCGTTGAAAGCAGGGGCTATGGCTACACCTTC.

The chain carries TRBV5-1 and TRBJ1-1; D remains unclear. Germline V gene sequence: CDR1 SGHRS, CDR2 YFSETQ. The CDR3 has 12 residues. The V end was cut by 0 bases, the J end by 7 bases, with 7 bases between. CDR3 amino acids: CASSLVGDEAFF. The CDR3 region has the DNA TGCGCCAGCAGCTTGGTGGGAGATGAAGCTTTCTTT.

J is TRBJ2-7 and V is TRBV4-3, with 9 bases identical to TRBD1. The CDR3 contains 15 residues. CDR1 LGHNA and CDR2 YSLEER come from the germline V gene. The junction had 2 bases not matched to a gene; V was cut back by 1 base and J by 1 base. The CDR3 DNA reads as TGCGCCAGCAGCCAAGCGGGACAGGGTTCCTACGAGCAGTACTTC. Amino acid sequence: CASSQAGQGSYEQYF.

This clone came up once. CDR3 loop: CASSPGTIQQETQYF. The CDR3 coding sequence is TGTGCCAGCAGCCCCGGGACTATACAACAAGAGACCCAGTACTTC. The V and J genes are TRBV27 and TRBJ2-5; the match to TRBD2 covers 7 bases. The CDR3 sequence is 15 residues long. The germline V gene encodes CDR1 MNHEY and CDR2 SMNVEV (reference sequence). Trimming at V came to 6 bases and at J to 2 bases, leaving 9 bases not matched to a gene.

The chain links TRBV2 to TRBJ1-3, with D possibly being TRBD1 (6 bases). V was trimmed by 7 bases and J by 4 bases, leaving 29 bases between them. The CDR3 is 19 amino acids. Germline values: CDR1 SNHLY, CDR2 FYNNEI. CDR3 coding DNA: TGTGCCAGCACCGATGGGGTCGTAAAAAAGACAGGTTGGGGAAACACCATATATTTT. This translates into CASTDGVVKKTGWGNTIYF.

The rearrangement links TRBV2 to TRBJ1-1; D perhaps matches TRBD1 (6 bases). The length of the CDR3 is 14 residues. Trimming cost V 4 bases and J 0 bases, with 9 bases left between them. The germline V gene encodes CDR1 SNHLY and CDR2 FYNNEI. In nucleotides, the CDR3 is TGTGCCAGCAGTGTTCAGGGGATGAACACTGAAGCTTTCTTT. This translates into CASSVQGMNTEAFF. The full variable domain, with the rest looked up from reference TRBV2 and TRBJ1-1, is EPEVTQTPSHQVTQMGQEVILRCVPISNHLYFYWYRQILGQKVEFLVSFYNNEISEKSEIFDDQFSVERPDGSNFTLKIRSTKLEDSAMYFCASSVQGMNTEAFFGQGTRLTVV.

The J gene is TRBJ2-3, the V gene TRBV7-3; 8 nucleotides line up with TRBD2. V dropped 5 bases and J dropped 3; count of bases not matched to a gene: 7. CDR1 is SGHTA and CDR2 is FQGTGA in the germline V gene. The CDR3 covers 15 residues. For the CDR3, the DNA is TGTGCCAGCAGCCAGCCGGGGGGGCTAACAGATACGCAGTATTTT. This sequence encodes CASSQPGGLTDTQYF.

The V and J genes are TRBV7-6 and TRBJ2-5, with D maybe TRBD1 (6 bases). V lost 5 bases to trimming and J lost 5 bases, with 15 bases between them. The CDR3 is made up of 14 amino acids. Looked up from germline, CDR1 is SGHVS and CDR2 is FNYEAQ. CDR3 region: CASSVTGTLETQYF. CDR3 DNA: TGTGCCAGCAGCGTCACCGGGACACTGGAGACCCAGTACTTC.

The V call is TRBV7-9, the J call TRBJ2-3; D ambiguous. Germline CDR1 is SEHNR and CDR2 is FQNEAQ (reference sequence). V gave up 5 bases and J gave up 2 bases, with 5 bases separating them. There are 12 residues in the CDR3. CDR3 sequence reads: CASSPHTDTQYF. Here the CDR3 DNA reads TGTGCCAGCAGCCCCCACACAGATACGCAGTATTTT.

The chain has TRBV6-5 and TRBJ1-6; TRBD1 agrees at 12 bases. The germline V gene encodes CDR1 MNHEY and CDR2 SVGAGI. This CDR3 has 15 residues. Trimming removed 5 bases from V and 7 bases from J; junction bases left unmatched: 3. This CDR3 is CASSPGQGANSPLHF. The CDR3 bases are TGTGCCAGCAGTCCGGGACAGGGGGCGAATTCACCCCTCCACTTT.

This chain joins TRBV7-6 and TRBJ1-2, with D unresolved. V shed 5 bases and J shed 2 bases, with 15 bases lying between them. CDR1 and CDR2 from the germline V gene are SGHVS and FNYEAQ. The CDR3 has 15 amino acids. Here the CDR3 reads CASSPSPGGNYGYTF. The CDR3 coding sequence is TGTGCCAGCAGCCCATCACCCGGCGGCAACTATGGCTACACCTTC.

The J gene is TRBJ1-1, the V gene TRBV11-2; 10 bases map to TRBD1. The CDR3 sequence is 19 residues long. The germline V gene encodes CDR1 SGHAT and CDR2 FQNNGV. The trim removed 6 bases at V and 1 base at J, leaving 17 bases unmatched. Here the CDR3 reads CASRSLVSGQGRGNTEAFF. CDR3 nucleotides: TGTGCCAGCAGGAGTTTAGTATCGGGACAGGGGAGGGGGAACACTGAAGCTTTCTTT.

The CDR3 DNA reads as TGTGCCAGTAGTAGTATTAGTCTCCTTGGCAGGGAGAACACCGGGGAGCTGTTTTTT. Amino acid sequence: CASSSISLLGRENTGELFF. This sequence joins TRBV19 and TRBJ2-2; D is perhaps TRBD1 (5 bases). The CDR3 consists of 19 residues. With 4 bases removed from V and 1 base from J, the gap between germline ends came to 22 bases. From germline, CDR1 is LNHDA and CDR2 SQIVND (reference sequence).

DNA of the CDR3: TGTGCCAGCAGTTCCCCACCGAGCGCAAGAAACAATGAGCAGTTCTTC. It yields the protein CASSSPPSARNNEQFF. The chain employs TRBV28 and TRBJ2-1, with D unresolved. The CDR3 loop spans 16 amino acids. CDR1 is MDHEN and CDR2 is SYDVKM in the germline V gene. The germline V and J ends were trimmed by 4 bases and 5 bases, with 18 bases remaining between them.

V gene TRBV28 combines with J gene TRBJ2-3, with 11 bases identical to TRBD2. This CDR3 contains 16 residues. Germline CDR1 is MDHEN and CDR2 is SYDVKM. With 7 bases clipped from V and 2 bases from J, the junction kept 8 bases outside the gene matches. The CDR3 is CASTAGTSGPTDTQYF. In DNA, the CDR3 is TGTGCCAGCACTGCGGGGACTAGCGGCCCCACAGATACGCAGTATTTT.

This chain joins TRBV7-9 and TRBJ1-1; D remains ambiguous. Germline-derived CDR1 and CDR2 are SEHNR and FQNEAQ (reference sequence). Trimming shortened V by 1 base and J by 1 base, and 7 bases separated the two germline ends. The CDR3 sequence is 14 residues long. CDR3 DNA: TGTGCCAGCAGCTTAGTGGCGGCGAACACTGAAGCTTTCTTT. It is translated as CASSLVAANTEAFF.

A single count supports this clone. The V call is TRBV7-8, the J call TRBJ1-1; D is uncertain. The CDR3 covers 16 residues. Looked up from germline, CDR1 is SGHVS and CDR2 is FQNEAQ. V was shortened by 1 base and J by 1 base, with 13 bases between the two germline ends. The CDR3 loop reads CASSLGHFAGNTEAFF. As DNA, the CDR3 is TGTGCCAGCAGCTTAGGACATTTCGCCGGGAACACTGAAGCTTTCTTT.

This chain links TRBV19 with TRBJ2-2, with 9 bases lining up with TRBD1. Germline trimming cut 3 bases from V and 4 bases from J; bases unmatched to any gene: 6. CDR1 and CDR2 from the germline V gene are LNHDA and SQIVND (reference sequence). The CDR3 covers 16 residues. CDR3 sequence reads: CASSMLGQGPTGELFF. CDR3 sequence (DNA): TGTGCCAGTAGTATGTTGGGACAGGGACCCACCGGGGAGCTGTTTTTT.